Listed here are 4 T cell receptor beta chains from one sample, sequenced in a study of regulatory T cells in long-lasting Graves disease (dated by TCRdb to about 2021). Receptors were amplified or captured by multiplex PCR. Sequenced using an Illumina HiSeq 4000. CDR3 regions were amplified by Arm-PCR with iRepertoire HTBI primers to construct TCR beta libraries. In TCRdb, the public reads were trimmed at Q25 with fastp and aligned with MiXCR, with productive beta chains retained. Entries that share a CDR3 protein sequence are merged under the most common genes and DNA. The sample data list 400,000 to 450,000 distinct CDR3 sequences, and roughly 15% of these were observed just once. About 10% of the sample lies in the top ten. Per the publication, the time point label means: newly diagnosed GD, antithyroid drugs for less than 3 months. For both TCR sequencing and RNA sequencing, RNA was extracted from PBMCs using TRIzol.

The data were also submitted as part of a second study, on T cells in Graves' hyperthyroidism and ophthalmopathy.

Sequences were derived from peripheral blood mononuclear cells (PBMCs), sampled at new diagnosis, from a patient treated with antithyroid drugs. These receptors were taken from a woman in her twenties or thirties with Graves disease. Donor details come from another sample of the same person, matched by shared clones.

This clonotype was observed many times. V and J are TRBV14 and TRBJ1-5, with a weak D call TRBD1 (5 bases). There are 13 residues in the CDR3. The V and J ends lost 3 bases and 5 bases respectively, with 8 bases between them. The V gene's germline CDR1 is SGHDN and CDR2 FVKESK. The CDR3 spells CASSQGLHQPQHF. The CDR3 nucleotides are TGTGCCAGCAGCCAGGGGCTGCATCAGCCCCAGCATTTT.

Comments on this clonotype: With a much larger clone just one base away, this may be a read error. The DNA for the CDR3 is TGTGCCAGCAGCTTAAAGGGACACCCCAGGGGCACTGAAGCTTTCTTT. It translates to CASSLKGHPRGTEAFF. This chain uses TRBV7-3 with TRBJ1-1; possibly TRBD1 for D (6 bases). Per the germline V gene, CDR1 is SGHTA and CDR2 is FQGTGA. The CDR3 extends over 16 amino acids. The V and J ends lost 1 base and 4 bases respectively, with 16 bases between them.

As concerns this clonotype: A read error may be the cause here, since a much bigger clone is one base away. The DNA for the CDR3 is TGTGCCAGCGGCTTAGGATTGGCGGGGACTAGCGGGAGTTCTCGAGGGCTATTCGATGAGCAGTTCTTC. Translated, it gives CASGLGLAGTSGSSRGLFDEQFF. This chain links TRBV7-9 with TRBJ2-1; 14 bases fit TRBD2. CDR3 length: 23 amino acids. From germline, CDR1 is SEHNR and CDR2 FQNEAQ (reference sequence).

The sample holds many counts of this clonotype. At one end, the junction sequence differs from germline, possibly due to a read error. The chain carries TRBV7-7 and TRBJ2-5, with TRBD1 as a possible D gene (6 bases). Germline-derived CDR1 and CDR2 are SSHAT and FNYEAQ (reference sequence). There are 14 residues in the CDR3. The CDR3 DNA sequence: TGTGCTAGCAGCTTAACGGATCAGGGGGAGACCCAGTACTTC. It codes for CASSLTDQGETQYF.